This T cell receptor (beta chain) appears in the sequencing data of a study of cytomegalovirus exposure and HLA in healthy donors. Study observations and caveats: Later analysis indicated greater clonal expansion among HLA-associated TCR beta chains than among equally common other chains.

Germline trimming cut 1 base from V and 1 base from J; bases unmatched to any gene: 3. The CDR3 loop spans 16 amino acids. Germline CDR1 is SGHVS and CDR2 is FQNEAQ. Details on this clone: What it binds is not known.

PCR used 60 Vbeta primers and 13 Jbeta primers. TCRdb's table, derived via immunoSEQ multiplex PCR, lists solely in-frame clones and lacks some. The sample holds some 160,000 clones, just over 75% seen once. The material sequenced was PBMCs. The receptor comes from a man in his forties in good health and CMV-seronegative. The chain couples TRBV7-8 to TRBJ1-5; TRBD1 matches at 8 bases. CDR3 coding DNA: TGTGCCAGCAGCTTAGTTTCAGGGGGCAGCAATCAGCCCCAGCATTTT. It codes for CASSLVSGGSNQPQHF.